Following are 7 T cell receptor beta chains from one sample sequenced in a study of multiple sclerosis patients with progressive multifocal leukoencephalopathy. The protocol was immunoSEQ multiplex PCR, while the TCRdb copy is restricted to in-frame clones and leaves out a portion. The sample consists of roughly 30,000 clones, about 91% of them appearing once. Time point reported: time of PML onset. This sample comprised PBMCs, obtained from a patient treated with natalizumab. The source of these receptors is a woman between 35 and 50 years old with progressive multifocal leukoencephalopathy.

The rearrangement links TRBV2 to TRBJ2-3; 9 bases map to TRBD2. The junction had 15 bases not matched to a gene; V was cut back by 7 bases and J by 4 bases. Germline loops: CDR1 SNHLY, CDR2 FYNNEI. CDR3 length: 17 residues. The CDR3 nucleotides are TGTGCCAGCACGGGTCTTAAGGTAGCGGGAGTTTCAGATACGCAGTATTTT. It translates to CASTGLKVAGVSDTQYF.

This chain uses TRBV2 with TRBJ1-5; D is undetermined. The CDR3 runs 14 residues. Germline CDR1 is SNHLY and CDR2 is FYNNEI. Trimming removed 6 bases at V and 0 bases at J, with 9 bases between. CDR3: CASSKENSNQPQHF. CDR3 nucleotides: TGTGCCAGCAGCAAAGAGAATAGCAATCAGCCCCAGCATTTT.

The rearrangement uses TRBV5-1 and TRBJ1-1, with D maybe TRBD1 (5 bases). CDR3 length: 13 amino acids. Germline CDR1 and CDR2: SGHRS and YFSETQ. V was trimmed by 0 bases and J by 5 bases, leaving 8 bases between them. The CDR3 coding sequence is TGCGCCAGCAGCTTGGAAGGGGAGACTGAAGCTTTCTTT. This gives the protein CASSLEGETEAFF.

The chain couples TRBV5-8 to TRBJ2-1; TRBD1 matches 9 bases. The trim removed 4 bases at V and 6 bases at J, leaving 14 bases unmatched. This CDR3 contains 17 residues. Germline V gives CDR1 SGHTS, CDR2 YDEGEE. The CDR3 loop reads CASSLGPKTGGINEQFF. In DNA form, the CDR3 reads TGTGCCAGCAGCCTAGGGCCAAAGACAGGGGGAATCAATGAGCAGTTCTTC.

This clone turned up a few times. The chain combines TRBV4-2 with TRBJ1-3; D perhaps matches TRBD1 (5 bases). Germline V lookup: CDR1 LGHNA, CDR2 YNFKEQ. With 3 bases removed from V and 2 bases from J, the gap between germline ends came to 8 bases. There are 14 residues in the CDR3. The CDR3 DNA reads TGTGCCAGCAGCCACCAGGGAGCTGGAAACACCATATATTTT. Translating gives CASSHQGAGNTIYF.

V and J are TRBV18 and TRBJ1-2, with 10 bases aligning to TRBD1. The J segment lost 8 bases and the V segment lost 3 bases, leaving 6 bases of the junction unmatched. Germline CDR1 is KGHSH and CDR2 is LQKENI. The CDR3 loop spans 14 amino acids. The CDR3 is CASSPLGTGDGYTF. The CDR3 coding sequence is TGTGCCAGCTCACCCCTCGGGACAGGGGACGGCTACACCTTC.

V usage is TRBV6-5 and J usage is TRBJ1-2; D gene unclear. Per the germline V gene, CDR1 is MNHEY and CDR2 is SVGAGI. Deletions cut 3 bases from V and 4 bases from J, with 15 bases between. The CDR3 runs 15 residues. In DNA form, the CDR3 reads TGTGCCAGCAGTTATAGTGGACCTTCTACCTATGGCTACACCTTC. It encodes CASSYSGPSTYGYTF.